This T cell receptor beta chain originates from a study of cytomegalovirus exposure and HLA in healthy donors. Study conclusions and caveats: A list of approximately 160 TCR beta chains associated with cytomegalovirus was given.

Measured with immunoSEQ multiplex PCR; TCRdb has only the in-frame clones, and not every one. The sample carries 55,000 to 70,000 clones, roughly 94% recorded once. Germline assignment: CDR1 MGHRA and CDR2 YSYEKL. Trimming shortened V by 0 bases and J by 6 bases, and 18 bases separated the two germline ends. This CDR3 region has 16 residues. A note on this clone: Its antigen is not identified.

The chain joins TRBV4-1 to TRBJ2-7; D possibly corresponds to TRBD2 (5 bases). The sequenced material came from PBMCs. The sequence derives from a man aged 18 to 30 in good health and CMV-seronegative. CDR3 residues: CASSQDPIGLAGEQYF. CDR3 DNA sequence: TGCGCCAGCAGCCAAGACCCCATAGGGCTAGCCGGCGAGCAGTACTTC.